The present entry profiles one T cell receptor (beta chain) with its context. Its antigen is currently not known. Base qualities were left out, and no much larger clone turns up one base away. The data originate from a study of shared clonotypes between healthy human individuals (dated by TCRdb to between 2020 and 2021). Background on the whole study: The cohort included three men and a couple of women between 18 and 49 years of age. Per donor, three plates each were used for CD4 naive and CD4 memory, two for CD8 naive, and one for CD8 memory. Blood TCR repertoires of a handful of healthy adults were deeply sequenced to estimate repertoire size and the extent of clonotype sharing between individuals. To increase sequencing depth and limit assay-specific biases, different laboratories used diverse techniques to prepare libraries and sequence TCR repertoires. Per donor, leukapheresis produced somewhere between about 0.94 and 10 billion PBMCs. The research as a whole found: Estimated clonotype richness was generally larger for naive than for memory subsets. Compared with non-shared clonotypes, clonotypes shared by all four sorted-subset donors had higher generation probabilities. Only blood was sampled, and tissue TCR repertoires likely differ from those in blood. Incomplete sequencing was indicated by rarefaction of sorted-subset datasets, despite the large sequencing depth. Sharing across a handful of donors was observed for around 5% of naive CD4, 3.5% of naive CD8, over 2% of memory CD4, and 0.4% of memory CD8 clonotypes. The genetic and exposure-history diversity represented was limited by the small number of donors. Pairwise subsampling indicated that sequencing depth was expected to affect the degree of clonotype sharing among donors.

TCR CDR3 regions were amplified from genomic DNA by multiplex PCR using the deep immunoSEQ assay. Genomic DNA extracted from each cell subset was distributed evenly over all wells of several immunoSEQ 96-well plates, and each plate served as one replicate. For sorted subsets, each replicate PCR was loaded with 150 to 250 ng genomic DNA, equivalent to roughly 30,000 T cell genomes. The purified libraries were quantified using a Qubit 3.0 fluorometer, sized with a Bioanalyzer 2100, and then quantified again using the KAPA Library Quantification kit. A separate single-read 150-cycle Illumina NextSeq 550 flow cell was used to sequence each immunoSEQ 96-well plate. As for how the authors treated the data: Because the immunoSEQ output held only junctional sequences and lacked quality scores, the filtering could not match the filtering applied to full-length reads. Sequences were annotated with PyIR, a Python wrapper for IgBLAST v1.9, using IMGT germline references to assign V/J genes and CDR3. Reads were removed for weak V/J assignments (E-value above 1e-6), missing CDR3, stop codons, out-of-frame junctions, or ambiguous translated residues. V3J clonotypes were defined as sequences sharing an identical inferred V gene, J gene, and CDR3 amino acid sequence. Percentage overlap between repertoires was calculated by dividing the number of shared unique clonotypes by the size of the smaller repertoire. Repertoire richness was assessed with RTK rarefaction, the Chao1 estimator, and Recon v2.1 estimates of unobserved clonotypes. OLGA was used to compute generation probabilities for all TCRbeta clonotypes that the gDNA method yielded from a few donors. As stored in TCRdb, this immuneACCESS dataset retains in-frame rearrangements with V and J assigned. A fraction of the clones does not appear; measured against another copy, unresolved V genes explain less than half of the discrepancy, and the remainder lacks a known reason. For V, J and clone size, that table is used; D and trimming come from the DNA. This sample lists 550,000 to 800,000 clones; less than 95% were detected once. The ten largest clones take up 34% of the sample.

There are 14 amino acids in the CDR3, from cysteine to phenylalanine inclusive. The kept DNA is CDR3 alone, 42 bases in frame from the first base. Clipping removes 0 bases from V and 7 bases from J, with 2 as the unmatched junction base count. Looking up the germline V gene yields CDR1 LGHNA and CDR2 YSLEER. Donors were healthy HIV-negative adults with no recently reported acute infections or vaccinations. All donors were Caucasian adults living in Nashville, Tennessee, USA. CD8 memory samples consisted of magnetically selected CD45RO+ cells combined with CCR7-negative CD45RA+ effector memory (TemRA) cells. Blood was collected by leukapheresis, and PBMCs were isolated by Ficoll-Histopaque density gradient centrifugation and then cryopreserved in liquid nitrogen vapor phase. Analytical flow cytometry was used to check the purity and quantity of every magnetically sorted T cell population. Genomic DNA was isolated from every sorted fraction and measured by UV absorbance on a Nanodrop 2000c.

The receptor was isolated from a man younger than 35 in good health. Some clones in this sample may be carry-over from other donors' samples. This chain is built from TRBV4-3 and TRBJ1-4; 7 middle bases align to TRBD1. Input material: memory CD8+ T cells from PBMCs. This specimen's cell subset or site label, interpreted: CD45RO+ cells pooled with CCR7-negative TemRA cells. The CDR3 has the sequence CASSQDTGVEKLFF. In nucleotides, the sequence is TGCGCCAGCAGCCAAGACACAGGGGTTGAAAAACTGTTTTTT.